The source of this TCR beta chain is a study of T cell responses to AZD1222 COVID-19 vaccine. In its sample, this clone was seen a few times. Its antigen is not known. Points from the study as a whole: Spike-specific TCR repertoires showed rising breadth and depth after two AZD1222 doses. A mostly white British donor set with more females was recruited, and clonal diversity was possibly underestimated.

Trimming cost V 6 bases and J 4 bases, with 4 bases left between them. The CDR3 extends over 11 amino acids. Measured with immunoSEQ multiplex PCR; TCRdb has only the in-frame clones, and not every one. Of about 150,000 clones listed, about 93% are singletons. This sequence originates from an adult who received the AZD1222 COVID-19 vaccine. Sequencing used peripheral blood, obtained 28 days after the second AZD1222 dose. The V call is TRBV12-3 or TRBV12-4, the J call TRBJ2-1; D remains ambiguous. CDR3 in DNA: TGTGCCAGCAGCCTATACAATGAGCAGTTCTTC. It is translated as CASSLYNEQFF.